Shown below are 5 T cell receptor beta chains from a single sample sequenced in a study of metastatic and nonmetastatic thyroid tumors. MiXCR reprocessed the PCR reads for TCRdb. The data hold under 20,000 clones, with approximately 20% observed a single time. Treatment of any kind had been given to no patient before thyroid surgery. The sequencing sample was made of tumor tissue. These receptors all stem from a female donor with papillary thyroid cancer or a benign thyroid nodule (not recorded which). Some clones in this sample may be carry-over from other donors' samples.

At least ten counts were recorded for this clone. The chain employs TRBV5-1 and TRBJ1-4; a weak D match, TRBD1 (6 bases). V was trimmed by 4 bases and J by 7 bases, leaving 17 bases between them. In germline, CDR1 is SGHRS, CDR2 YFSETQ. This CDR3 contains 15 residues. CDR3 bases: TGCGCCAGCAGCGACACAGGGTTGTTGGGTGAAAAACTGTTTTTT. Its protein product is CASSDTGLLGEKLFF.

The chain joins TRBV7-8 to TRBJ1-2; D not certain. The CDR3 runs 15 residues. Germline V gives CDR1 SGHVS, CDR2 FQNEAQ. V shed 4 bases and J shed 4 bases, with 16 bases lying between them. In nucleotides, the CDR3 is TGTGCCAGCAGCTCATCGGCAGTCTTGGGCTATGGCTACACCTTC. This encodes CASSSSAVLGYGYTF.

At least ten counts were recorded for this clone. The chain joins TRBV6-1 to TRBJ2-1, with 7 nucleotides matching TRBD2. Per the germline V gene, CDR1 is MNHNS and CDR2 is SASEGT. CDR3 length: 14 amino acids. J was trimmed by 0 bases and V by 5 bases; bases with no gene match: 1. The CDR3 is CASSREGSYNEQFF. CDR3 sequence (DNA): TGTGCCAGCAGTAGGGAGGGCTCCTACAATGAGCAGTTCTTC.

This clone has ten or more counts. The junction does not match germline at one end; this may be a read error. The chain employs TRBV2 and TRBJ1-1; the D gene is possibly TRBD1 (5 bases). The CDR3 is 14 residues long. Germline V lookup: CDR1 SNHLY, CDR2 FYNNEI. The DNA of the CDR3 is TGTGCCAGCCAGTATGCAGGGAGCTCCACTGAAGCTCTCTTT. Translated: CASQYAGSSTEALF. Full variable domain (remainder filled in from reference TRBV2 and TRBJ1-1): EPEVTQTPSHQVTQMGQEVILRCVPISNHLYFYWYRQILGQKVEFLVSFYNNEISEKSEIFDDQFSVERPDGSNFTLKIRSTKLEDSAMYFCASQYAGSSTEALFGQGTRLTVV.

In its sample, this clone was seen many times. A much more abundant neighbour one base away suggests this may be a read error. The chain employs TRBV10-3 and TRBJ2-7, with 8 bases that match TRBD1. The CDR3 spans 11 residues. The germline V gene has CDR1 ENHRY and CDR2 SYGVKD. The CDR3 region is CAVSETGVEYF. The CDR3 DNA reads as TGTGCCGTCAGTGAGACAGGGGTTGAGTACTTC.